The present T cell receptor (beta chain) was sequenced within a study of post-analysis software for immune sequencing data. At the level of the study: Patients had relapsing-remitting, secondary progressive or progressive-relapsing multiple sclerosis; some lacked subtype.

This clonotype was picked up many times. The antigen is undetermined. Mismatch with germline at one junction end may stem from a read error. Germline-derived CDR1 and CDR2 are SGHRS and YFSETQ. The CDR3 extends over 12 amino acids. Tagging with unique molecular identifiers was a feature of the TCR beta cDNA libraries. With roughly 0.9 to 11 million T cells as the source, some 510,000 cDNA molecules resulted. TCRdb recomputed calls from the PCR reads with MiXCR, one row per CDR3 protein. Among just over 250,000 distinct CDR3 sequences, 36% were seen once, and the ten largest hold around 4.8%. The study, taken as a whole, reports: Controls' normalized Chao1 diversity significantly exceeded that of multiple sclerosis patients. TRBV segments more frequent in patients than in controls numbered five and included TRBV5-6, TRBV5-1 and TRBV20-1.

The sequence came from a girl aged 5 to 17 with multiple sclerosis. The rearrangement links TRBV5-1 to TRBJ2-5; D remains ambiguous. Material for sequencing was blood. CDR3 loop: CASSLDLETQYF. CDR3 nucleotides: TGTGCCAGCAGCTTAGATTTGGAGACCCAGTACTTC.